This paragraph covers one TCR beta chain sequence. The antigen is not known. The record originates from a study of vaccination effects on CD4 cells after COVID-19. Antigen-specific CD4+ T cell clonotypes were called by their expansion after viral peptide-pool culture in ViraFEST. Isolating CD4+ T cells followed approximately 11 days of culture. Previously uninfected by SARS-CoV-2, the vaccine recipients also showed negative nucleocapsid antibodies. It was on days 3 and 7 that half the medium was replaced with IL-2 medium. V was pared by 8 bases and J by 10 bases, with 9 bases of the junction left unmatched. The germline V gene has CDR1 SQVTM and CDR2 ANQGSEA. CDR3 length: 11 residues. Repertoires were generated with immunoSEQ multiplex PCR, while TCRdb's copy carries only in-frame clones and drops some. Here the sample spans about 73,000 clones, approximately 74% being singletons. Overall study findings and caveats: A shortage of convalescent patients and an absence of early post-infection timepoints characterized the study.

The rearrangement joins TRBV29-1 to TRBJ1-1; 8 bases line up with TRBD1. Sequencing used CD4+ T cells from PBMCs cultured with HCoV-NL63 spike peptides, obtained before COVID-19 vaccination. This receptor was identified in a human donor who received a COVID-19 vaccine. The CDR3 is CSPYQGAGAFF. CDR3 DNA: TGCAGCCCCTACCAGGGGGCGGGAGCTTTCTTT.